This T cell receptor (beta chain) stems from a study of CD8+ T cells in alopecia areata (dated by TCRdb to about 2018). For the study in its entirety: The treated patients took part in an open-label pilot trial in which moderate-to-severe alopecia areata was treated with oral tofacitinib at 5 to 10 mg twice daily. Patients received tofacitinib for 6 to 18 months and were then followed off drug for 6 months to check for delayed response and recurrence. To study T cell clonal expansion in alopecia areata, the researchers applied high-throughput TCRbeta sequencing to both the C3H/HeJ mouse model and human patients. Scalp tissue and sorted CD4+ and CD8+ peripheral blood T cells from patchy and totalis/universalis alopecia areata patients and from healthy controls were covered by human TCRbeta sequencing. Patients on tofacitinib were biopsied at baseline and after 4 and 24 weeks of treatment, and several of the patients also had a later scalp biopsy. Scalp clonality was compared among normal scalp (n=4), patchy alopecia areata scalp (n=8), and alopecia totalis/universalis scalp (n=8). RNA was extracted with the PAXgene miRNA kit for fixed scalp, the miRNeasy kit for PBMCs, and the RNeasy kit for mouse skin. Amplification of TCRbeta CDR3 regions was done by immunoSEQ multiplex PCR using 35 Vbeta forward primers and 13 Jbeta reverse primers.

This sample's time point label indicates: baseline before oral tofacitinib. From alopecia areata patients, peripheral blood was collected along with lesional scalp punch biopsies. PBMCs were isolated by density centrifugation and stained for CD3, CD4 and CD8, and CD4+ and CD8+ T cells were sorted on a FACSAria. Trimming accounts for 2 bases at V and 10 bases at J, while the number of junction bases matched to no gene is 11. The CDR3, cysteine through phenylalanine, is 15 amino acids long. The read is trimmed to its CDR3 DNA, 45 bases read in frame from base 1. As encoded in the germline V gene, CDR1 is MGHRA while CDR2 is YSYEKL. Overall study outcomes, separate from this receptor: Resident alphabeta T cells in normal human skin are also sequenced, complicating scalp TCR repertoire analysis, unlike mouse skin dominated by gammadelta T cells. Higher clonality and more expanded CD8+ clones were observed in lesional scalp than in normal scalp, particularly in alopecia totalis/universalis, a finding suggestive of antigenic drive. Shared TCR sequences between patients were less evident than in mice, which may be partly attributable to HLA diversity in the patient population.

The library was obtained by the immunoSEQ multiplex PCR assay. RNA was extracted from all samples and reverse transcribed into cDNA, which served as template for TCR sequencing. First-strand cDNA was synthesized using SuperScript III with a 2:1 mix of oligo-dT and random hexamers. A synthetic immune receptor repertoire was used to gauge amplification bias, and whatever bias remained was removed computationally. Regarding the original processing steps: Raw reads were preprocessed for error removal, and CDR3 was defined according to IMGT conventions as running from the conserved cysteine to phenylalanine. Clonality was calculated as 1 minus Shannon entropy normalized by log2 of the number of productive unique TCRs. Whether each scalp clone was CD4 or CD8 was inferred by checking scalp TCRbeta sequences against the CD4 and CD8 repertoires from sorted blood. TCRdb obtained this table from immuneACCESS and retained in-frame rearrangements with V and J assigned. These tables miss some clones; where compared with another copy, unresolved V genes account for less than half of the shortfall, and the remainder is unexplained. V and J calls and clone size are as listed in that table; D and trimming were resolved from the DNA. The sample contains about 180,000 clones, approximately 56% of them found a single time. The ten largest clones add up to roughly 14% of the sample.

Only a few counts were recorded for this clone. Its antigen remains unidentified. The record has no base qualities; no much larger clone is one base away. Recombination connected TRBV4-1 to TRBJ2-7; TRBD2 fits 10 bases in the junction. The clonotype was recovered from a human donor with alopecia areata. The sequenced sample was CD4+ T cells sorted from blood, obtained at week 0. The bases read TGCGCCAGCAGCCAATACATCGGGCTAGCGGGGGAACAGTACTTC. It specifies CASSQYIGLAGEQYF.